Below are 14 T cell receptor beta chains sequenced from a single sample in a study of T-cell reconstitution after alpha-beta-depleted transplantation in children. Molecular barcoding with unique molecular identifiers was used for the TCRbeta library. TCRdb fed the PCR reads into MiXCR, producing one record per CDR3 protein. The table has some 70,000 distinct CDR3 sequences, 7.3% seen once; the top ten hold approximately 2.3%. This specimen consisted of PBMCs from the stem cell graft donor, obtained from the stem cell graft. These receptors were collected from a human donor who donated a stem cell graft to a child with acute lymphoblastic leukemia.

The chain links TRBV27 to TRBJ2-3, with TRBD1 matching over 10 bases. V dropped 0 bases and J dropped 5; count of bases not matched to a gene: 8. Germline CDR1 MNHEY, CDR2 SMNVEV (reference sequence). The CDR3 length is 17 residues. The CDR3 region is CASSLSAPGQGRDTQYF. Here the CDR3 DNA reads TGTGCCAGCAGTTTATCTGCCCCGGGACAGGGGAGAGATACGCAGTATTTT.

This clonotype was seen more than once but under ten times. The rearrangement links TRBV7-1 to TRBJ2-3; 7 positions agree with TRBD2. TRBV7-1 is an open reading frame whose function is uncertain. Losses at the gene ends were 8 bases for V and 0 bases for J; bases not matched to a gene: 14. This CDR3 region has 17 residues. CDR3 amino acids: CASGPARGKTSTDTQYF. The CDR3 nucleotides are TGTGCCAGCGGCCCTGCGCGGGGGAAAACTAGCACAGATACGCAGTATTTT.

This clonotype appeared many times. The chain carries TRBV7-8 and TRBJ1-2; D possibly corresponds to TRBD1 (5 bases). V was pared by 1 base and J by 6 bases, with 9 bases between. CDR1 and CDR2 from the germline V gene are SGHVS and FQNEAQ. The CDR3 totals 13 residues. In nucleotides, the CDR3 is TGTGCCAGCAGCTTAGTCGGGGGGGATGGCTACACCTTC. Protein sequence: CASSLVGGDGYTF.

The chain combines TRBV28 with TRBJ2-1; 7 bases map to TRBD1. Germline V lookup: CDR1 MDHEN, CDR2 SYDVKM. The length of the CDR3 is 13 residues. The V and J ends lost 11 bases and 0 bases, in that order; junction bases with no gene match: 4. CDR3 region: CAGQENSYNEQFF. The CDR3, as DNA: TGTGCCGGACAGGAAAACTCCTACAATGAGCAGTTCTTC.

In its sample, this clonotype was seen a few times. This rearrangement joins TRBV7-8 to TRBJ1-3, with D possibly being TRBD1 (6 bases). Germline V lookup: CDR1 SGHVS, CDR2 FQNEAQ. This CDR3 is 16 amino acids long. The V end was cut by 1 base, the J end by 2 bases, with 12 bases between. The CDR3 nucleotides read TGTGCCAGCAGCTTAGGTTGGGGGGGCGCTGGAAACACCATATATTTT. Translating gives CASSLGWGGAGNTIYF. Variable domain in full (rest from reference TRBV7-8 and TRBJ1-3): GAGVSQSPRYKVAKRGQDVALRCDPISGHVSLFWYQQALGQGPEFLTYFQNEAQLDKSGLPSDRFFAERPEGSVSTLKIQRTQQEDSAVYLCASSLGWGGAGNTIYFGEGSWLTVV.

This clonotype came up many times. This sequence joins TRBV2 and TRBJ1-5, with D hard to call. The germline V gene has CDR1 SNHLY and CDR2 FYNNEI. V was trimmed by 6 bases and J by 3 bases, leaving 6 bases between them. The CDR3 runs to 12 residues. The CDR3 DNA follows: TGTGCCAGCAGGGAGAACAATCAGCCCCAGCATTTT. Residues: CASRENNQPQHF.

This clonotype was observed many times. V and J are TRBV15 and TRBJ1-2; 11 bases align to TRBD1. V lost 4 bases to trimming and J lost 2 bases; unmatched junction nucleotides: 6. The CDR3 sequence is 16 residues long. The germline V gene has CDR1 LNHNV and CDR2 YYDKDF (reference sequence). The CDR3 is CATSTKDRGRNYGYTF. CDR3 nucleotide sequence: TGTGCCACCAGCACCAAGGACAGGGGGCGAAACTATGGCTACACCTTC.

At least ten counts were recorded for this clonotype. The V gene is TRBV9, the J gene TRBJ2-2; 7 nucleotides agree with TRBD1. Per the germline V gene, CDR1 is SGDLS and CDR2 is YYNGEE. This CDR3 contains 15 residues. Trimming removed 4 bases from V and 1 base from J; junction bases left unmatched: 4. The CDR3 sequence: CASSSRDRNTGELFF. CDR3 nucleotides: TGTGCCAGCAGCAGCCGGGACAGGAACACCGGGGAGCTGTTTTTT.

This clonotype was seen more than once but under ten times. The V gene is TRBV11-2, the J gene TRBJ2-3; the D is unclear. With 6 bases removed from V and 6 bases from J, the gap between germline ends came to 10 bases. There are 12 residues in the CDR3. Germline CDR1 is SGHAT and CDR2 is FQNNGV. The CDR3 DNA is TGTGCCAGCAGTATGATCGCCGATACGCAGTATTTT. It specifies CASSMIADTQYF.

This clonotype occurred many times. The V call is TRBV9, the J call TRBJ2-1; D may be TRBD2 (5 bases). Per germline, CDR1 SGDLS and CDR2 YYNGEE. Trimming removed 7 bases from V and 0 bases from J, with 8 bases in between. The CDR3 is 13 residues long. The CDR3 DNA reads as TGTGCCAGCTCCAGCGGCTCCTACAATGAGCAGTTCTTC. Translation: CASSSGSYNEQFF.

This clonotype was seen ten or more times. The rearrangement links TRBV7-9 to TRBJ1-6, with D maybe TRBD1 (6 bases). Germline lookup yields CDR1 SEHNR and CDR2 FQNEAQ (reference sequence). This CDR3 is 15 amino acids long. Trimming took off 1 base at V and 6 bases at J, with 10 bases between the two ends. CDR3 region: CASSLEGGTNSPLHF. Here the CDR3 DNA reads TGTGCCAGCAGCTTAGAGGGGGGGACTAATTCACCCCTCCACTTT. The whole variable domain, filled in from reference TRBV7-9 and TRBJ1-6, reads DTGVSQNPRHKITKRGQNVTFRCDPISEHNRLYWYRQTLGQGPEFLTYFQNEAQLEKSRLLSDRFSAERPKGSFSTLEIQRTEQGDSAMYLCASSLEGGTNSPLHFGNGTRLTVT.

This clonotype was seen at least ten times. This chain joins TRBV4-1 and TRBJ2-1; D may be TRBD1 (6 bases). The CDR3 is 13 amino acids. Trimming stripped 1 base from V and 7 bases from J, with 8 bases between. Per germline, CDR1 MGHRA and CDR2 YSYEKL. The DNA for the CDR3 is TGCGCCAGCAGCCAAGTGAGGGGGAATGAGCAGTTCTTC. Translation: CASSQVRGNEQFF.

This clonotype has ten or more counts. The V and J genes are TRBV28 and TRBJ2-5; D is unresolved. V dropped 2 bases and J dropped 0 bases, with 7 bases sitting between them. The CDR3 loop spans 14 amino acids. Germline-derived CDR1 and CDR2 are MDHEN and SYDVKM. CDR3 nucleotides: TGTGCCAGCAGTTTAAGGGCCAACCAAGAGACCCAGTACTTC. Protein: CASSLRANQETQYF.

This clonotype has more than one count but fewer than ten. The CDR3 loop is CASSLGWQGTDTQYF. In DNA, the CDR3 is TGTGCCAGCAGCTTAGGATGGCAGGGTACAGATACGCAGTATTTT. The V gene is TRBV7-9, the J gene TRBJ2-3, with D possibly TRBD1 on 5 matching bases. The germline gives CDR1 SEHNR, CDR2 FQNEAQ (reference sequence). The V end lost 1 base, the J end lost 3 bases, and 11 bases lay between the germline ends. This CDR3 spans 15 amino acids.